Shown below are 17 T cell receptor beta chains from a single sample sequenced in a study of blood T cells in healthy people across ages. Next came a second PCR, run for about 7 to 12 cycles, which used a sample-barcoded 5' primer along with a J-beta primer mix. MiXCR was run by TCRdb on the 5' RACE reads, yielding one entry per CDR3 protein. The table includes around 650,000 distinct CDR3 sequences, less than 45% detected once. Source material: blood. These receptors were obtained from a man older than 75 in good health.

The V call is TRBV7-9, the J call TRBJ2-5; weak D call: TRBD1 (5 bases). The CDR3 covers 14 residues. Germline V CDR1 and CDR2: SEHNR, FQNEAQ (reference sequence). V was cut by 2 bases and J by 1 base, with 8 bases left in between. CDR3 nucleotides: TGTGCCAGCAGCTTATCAGGGCTCCAAGAGACCCAGTACTTC. It specifies CASSLSGLQETQYF.

This clonotype turned up a few times. The CDR3 loop is CASRTQTSATYNEQYF. CDR3 sequence (DNA): TGCGCCAGCAGGACCCAGACTAGCGCTACCTACAATGAGCAGTACTTC. The chain couples TRBV5-1 to TRBJ2-7; 8 bases line up with TRBD2. Looked up from germline, CDR1 is SGHRS and CDR2 is YFSETQ. J gave up 7 bases and V 5 bases, and 17 bases lay outside the gene matches. The CDR3 is 16 residues long. The variable domain in full, completed from reference TRBV5-1 and TRBJ2-7, reads KAGVTQTPRYLIKTRGQQVTLSCSPISGHRSVSWYQQTPGQGLQFLFEYFSETQRNKGNFPGRFSGRQFSNSRSEMNVSTLELGDSALYLCASRTQTSATYNEQYFGPGTRLTVT.

This clonotype was found a few times. Since a much larger clone is just one base distant, this may be a read error. The chain uses TRBV2 and TRBJ2-5, with TRBD2 matching over 8 bases. CDR3 length equals 17 residues. Per the germline V gene, CDR1 is SNHLY and CDR2 is FYNNEI. With 3 bases clipped from V and 11 bases from J, the junction kept 20 bases outside the gene matches. The CDR3 region is CASSESPGRGANNEQYF. The CDR3 DNA reads TGTGCCAGCAGTGAGAGTCCGGGGCGGGGGGCCAACAATGAGCAGTACTTC. Variable domain in full (rest from reference TRBV2 and TRBJ2-5): EPEVTQTPSHQVTQMGQEVILRCVPISNHLYFYWYRQILGQKVEFLVSFYNNEISEKSEIFDDQFSVERPDGSNFTLKIRSTKLEDSAMYFCASSESPGRGANNEQYFGPGTRLLVL.

The chain recombines TRBV11-3 with TRBJ2-5; maybe TRBD2 (6 bases). CDR1 and CDR2 from the germline V gene are SGHNT and YENEEA. The CDR3 contains 13 residues. The V end lost 0 bases, the J end lost 5 bases, and 7 bases lay between the germline ends. In DNA form, the CDR3 reads TGTGCCAGCAGCTTAGAGGAGGGTGAGACCCAGTACTTC. Its protein product is CASSLEEGETQYF.

This clonotype was observed a handful of times. The chain uses TRBV6-2 or TRBV6-3 and TRBJ2-4; perhaps TRBD2 as D (6 bases). This CDR3 is 13 amino acids long. CDR1 is MNHEY, CDR2 SVGEGT, per germline. The V and J ends lost 4 bases and 12 bases respectively, with 16 bases between them. CDR3 amino acids: CASSSEGKVDQYF. The CDR3 coding sequence is TGTGCCAGCAGTTCGGAGGGTAAAGTAGATCAGTACTTC.

Relative to its sample, this clonotype is medium-sized (0.01 to 0.1%). The chain uses TRBV7-9 and TRBJ2-5; D gene uncertain. Trimming cost V 6 bases and J 4 bases, with 9 bases left between them. Per germline, CDR1 SEHNR and CDR2 FQNEAQ (reference sequence). This CDR3 contains 12 residues. In DNA, the CDR3 is TGTGCCAGCAGTTTGGTGGTAGAGACCCAGTACTTC. Protein product: CASSLVVETQYF. The variable domain in full, completed from reference TRBV7-9 and TRBJ2-5, reads DTGVSQNPRHKITKRGQNVTFRCDPISEHNRLYWYRQTLGQGPEFLTYFQNEAQLEKSRLLSDRFSAERPKGSFSTLEIQRTEQGDSAMYLCASSLVVETQYFGPGTRLLVL.

This clonotype turned up a few times. The rearrangement joins TRBV6-2 or TRBV6-3 to TRBJ1-2, with 8 bases matching TRBD1. J lost 8 bases, V lost 6 bases, and 5 bases had no gene match. The CDR3 runs 12 residues. Germline CDR1 MNHEY, CDR2 SVGEGT. Here the CDR3 DNA reads TGTGCCAGCAGAGGACAGGGATACGGCTACACCTTC. This encodes CASRGQGYGYTF.

The V call is TRBV7-9, the J call TRBJ1-2, with 11 bases aligning to TRBD1. The CDR3 covers 15 residues. The germline CDR1 and CDR2 sequences are SEHNR and FQNEAQ (reference sequence). The J segment lost 6 bases and the V segment lost 5 bases, leaving 8 bases of the junction unmatched. The CDR3 region is CASSLPGQGGNGYTF. The CDR3 DNA sequence: TGTGCCAGCAGCCTCCCGGGACAGGGGGGGAATGGCTACACCTTC. Looking up the rest from reference TRBV7-9 and TRBJ1-2 gives the full variable domain: DTGVSQNPRHKITKRGQNVTFRCDPISEHNRLYWYRQTLGQGPEFLTYFQNEAQLEKSRLLSDRFSAERPKGSFSTLEIQRTEQGDSAMYLCASSLPGQGGNGYTFGSGTRLTVV.

This clonotype has more than one count but fewer than ten. The CDR3 DNA reads TGCGCCAGCAGCAGAATGACAGGGGGGACAGAGCAGTACTTC. Protein sequence: CASSRMTGGTEQYF. This chain links TRBV5-1 with TRBJ2-7, with 9 bases aligning to TRBD1. The CDR3 is made up of 14 amino acids. With V trimmed by 4 bases and J by 7 bases, 9 bases remained unmatched. The germline V gene encodes CDR1 SGHRS and CDR2 YFSETQ.

The rearrangement links TRBV5-1 to TRBJ2-1; D uncertain. The CDR3 runs to 14 residues. V was shortened by 4 bases and J by 6 bases, with 14 bases between the two germline ends. The V gene's germline CDR1 is SGHRS and CDR2 YFSETQ. CDR3 loop: CASSKTGPTNEQFF. Written as DNA, the CDR3 is TGCGCCAGCAGCAAGACTGGCCCCACCAATGAGCAGTTCTTC.

V and J are TRBV21-1 and TRBJ2-7; the table's D call of TRBD2 was not tested on the DNA. TRBV21-1 is a recognized pseudogene. This CDR3 is 15 amino acids long. DNA of the CDR3: TGTGCCAGCAGCAAAGGGACTAGCGGGGATTACGAGCAGTACTTC. This translates into CASSKGTSGDYEQYF.

The V gene is TRBV9, the J gene TRBJ2-7; the match to TRBD2 covers 9 bases. After removal of 4 bases from V and 2 bases from J, the junction contained 10 bases not matched to a gene. This CDR3 comprises 16 residues. CDR1 and CDR2 (germline): SGDLS, YYNGEE. CDR3 coding DNA: TGTGCCAGCAGCTCGAGGGGAGCGGGAGGCGCCTACGAGCAGTACTTC. It specifies CASSSRGAGGAYEQYF.

The genes are TRBV6-5 and TRBJ2-2, with D uncertain. V was trimmed by 7 bases and J by 6 bases, leaving 12 bases between them. The CDR3 runs 13 residues. The germline CDR1 and CDR2 sequences are MNHEY and SVGAGI. In DNA, the CDR3 is TGTGCCAGCACTAATAGACTGGCCGGGGAGCTGTTTTTT. It codes for CASTNRLAGELFF.

To note about this clonotype: Germline and junction disagree at one end, which may indicate a read error. The chain has TRBV20-1 and TRBJ2-5; D perhaps matches TRBD2 (5 bases). The J call is in doubt because the DNA end fits TRBJ2-7 better. The CDR3 runs to 14 residues. The germline V gene has CDR1 DFQATT and CDR2 SNEGSKA (reference sequence). CDR3 coding DNA: TGCAGTACTAGATCTACCGGGGATACCTACGAGCAGTACTTC. This sequence encodes CSTRSTGDTYEQYF.

The V call is TRBV20-1, the J call TRBJ2-7; perhaps D is TRBD1 or TRBD2 (7 bases each). CDR3 length equals 12 residues. The germline V gene has CDR1 DFQATT and CDR2 SNEGSKA (reference sequence). Trimming removed 3 bases at V and 10 bases at J, with 16 bases between. The CDR3 reads CSAREGAGVQYF. CDR3 bases: TGCAGTGCTAGGGAGGGGGCGGGGGTTCAGTACTTC.

This clonotype was counted only a few times. V usage is TRBV6-6 and J usage is TRBJ2-5; D is undetermined. The CDR3 is 14 amino acids. V was clipped by 4 bases and J by 2 bases, with 11 bases between them. The germline V gene encodes CDR1 MNHNY and CDR2 SVGAGI (reference sequence). CDR3 sequence reads: CASSSRKEQETQYF. For the CDR3, the DNA is TGTGCCAGCAGTTCCCGAAAAGAACAAGAGACCCAGTACTTC.

For this clonotype: Given a much more abundant clone one base away, this may be a read error. V is TRBV29-1 and J is TRBJ1-2; D might be TRBD1 (5 bases). The CDR3 consists of 12 residues. CDR1 SQVTM and CDR2 ANQGSEA come from the germline V gene. Trimming took off 6 bases at V and 5 bases at J, with 13 bases between the two ends. CDR3 sequence: CSVGRGEYGYTF. The CDR3 nucleotides are TGCAGCGTCGGACGGGGGGAATATGGCTACACCTTC.